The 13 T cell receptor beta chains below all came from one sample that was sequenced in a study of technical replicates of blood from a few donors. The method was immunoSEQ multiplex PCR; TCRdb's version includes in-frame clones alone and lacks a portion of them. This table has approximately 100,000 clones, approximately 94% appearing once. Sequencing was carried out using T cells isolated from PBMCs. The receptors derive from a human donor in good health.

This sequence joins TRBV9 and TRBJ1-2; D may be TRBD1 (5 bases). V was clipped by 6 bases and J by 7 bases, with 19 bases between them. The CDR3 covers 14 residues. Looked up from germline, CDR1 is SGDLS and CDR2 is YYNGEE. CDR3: CASTRQALGGGYTF. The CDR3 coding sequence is TGTGCCAGCACCCGTCAAGCCCTGGGGGGTGGCTACACCTTC.

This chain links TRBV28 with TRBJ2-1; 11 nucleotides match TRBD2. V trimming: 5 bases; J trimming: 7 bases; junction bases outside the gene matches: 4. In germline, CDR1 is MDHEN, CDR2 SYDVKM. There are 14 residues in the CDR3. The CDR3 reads CASSASGRSNEQFF. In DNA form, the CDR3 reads TGTGCCAGCAGTGCTAGCGGGAGGTCGAATGAGCAGTTCTTC.

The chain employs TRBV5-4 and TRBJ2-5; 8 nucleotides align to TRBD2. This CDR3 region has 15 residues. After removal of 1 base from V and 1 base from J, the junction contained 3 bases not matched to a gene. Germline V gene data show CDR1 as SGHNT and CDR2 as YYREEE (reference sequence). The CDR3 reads CASSLWAGGQETQYF. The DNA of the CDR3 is TGTGCCAGCAGCTTGTGGGCGGGAGGCCAAGAGACCCAGTACTTC.

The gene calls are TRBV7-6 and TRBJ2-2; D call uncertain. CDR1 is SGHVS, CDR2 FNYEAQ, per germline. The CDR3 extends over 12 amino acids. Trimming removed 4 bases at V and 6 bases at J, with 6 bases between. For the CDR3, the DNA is TGTGCCAGCAGCTCCGCGGCCGGGGAGCTGTTTTTT. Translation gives CASSSAAGELFF. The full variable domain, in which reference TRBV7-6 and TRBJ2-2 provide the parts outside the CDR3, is GAGVSQSPRYKVTKRGQDVALRCDPISGHVSLYWYRQALGQGPEFLTYFNYEAQQDKSGLPNDRFSAERPEGSISTLTIQRTEQRDSAMYRCASSSAAGELFFGEGSRLTVL.

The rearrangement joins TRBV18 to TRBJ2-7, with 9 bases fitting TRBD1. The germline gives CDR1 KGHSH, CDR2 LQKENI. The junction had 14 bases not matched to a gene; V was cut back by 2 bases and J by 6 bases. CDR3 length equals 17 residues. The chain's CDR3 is CASSPNLDGTGFCEQYF. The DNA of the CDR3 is TGTGCCAGCTCACCAAATTTAGACGGGACAGGGTTCTGCGAGCAGTACTTC.

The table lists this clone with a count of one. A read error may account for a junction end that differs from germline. Written as DNA, the CDR3 is TGTGCCAGCAGCTTAGATATGGGCGGGGGCCCTTACATTGAGCAGTTCTTC. Protein product: CASSLDMGGGPYIEQFF. V and J are TRBV7-9 and TRBJ2-1; possibly TRBD2 for D (7 bases). The CDR3 runs to 17 residues. Germline V gives CDR1 SEHNR, CDR2 FQNEAQ (reference sequence).

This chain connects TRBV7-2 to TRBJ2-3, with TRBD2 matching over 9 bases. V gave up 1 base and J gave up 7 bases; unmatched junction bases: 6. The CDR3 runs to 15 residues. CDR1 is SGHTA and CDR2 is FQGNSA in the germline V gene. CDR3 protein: CASSLVQASGNTQYF. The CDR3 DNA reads TGTGCCAGCAGCTTAGTTCAGGCTAGCGGGAATACGCAGTATTTT.

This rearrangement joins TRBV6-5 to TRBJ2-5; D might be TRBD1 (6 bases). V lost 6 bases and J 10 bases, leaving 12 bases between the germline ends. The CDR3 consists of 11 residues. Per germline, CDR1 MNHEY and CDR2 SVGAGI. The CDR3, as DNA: TGTGCCAGCAGACAGGGTTCAATCCAGTACTTC. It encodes CASRQGSIQYF.

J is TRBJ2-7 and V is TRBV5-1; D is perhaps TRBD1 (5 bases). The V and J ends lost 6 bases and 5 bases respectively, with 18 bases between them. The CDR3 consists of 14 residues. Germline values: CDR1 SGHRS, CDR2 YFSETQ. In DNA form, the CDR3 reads TGCGCCAGCATGAACCAAGGGGTTAATGACGAGCAGTACTTC. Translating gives CASMNQGVNDEQYF.

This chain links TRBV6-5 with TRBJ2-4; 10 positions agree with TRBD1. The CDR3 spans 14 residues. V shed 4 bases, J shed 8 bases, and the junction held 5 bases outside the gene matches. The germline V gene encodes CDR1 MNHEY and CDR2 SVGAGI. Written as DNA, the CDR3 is TGTGCCAGCAGTTGGAGGACAGGGGGGGACATTCAGTACTTC. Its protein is CASSWRTGGDIQYF.

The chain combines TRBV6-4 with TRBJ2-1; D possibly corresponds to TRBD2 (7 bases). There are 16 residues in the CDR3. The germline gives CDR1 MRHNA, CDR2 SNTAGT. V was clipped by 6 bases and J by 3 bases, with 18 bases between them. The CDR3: CASSRREGGFYNEQFF. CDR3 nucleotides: TGTGCCAGCAGCAGGAGAGAGGGGGGGTTCTACAATGAGCAGTTCTTC.

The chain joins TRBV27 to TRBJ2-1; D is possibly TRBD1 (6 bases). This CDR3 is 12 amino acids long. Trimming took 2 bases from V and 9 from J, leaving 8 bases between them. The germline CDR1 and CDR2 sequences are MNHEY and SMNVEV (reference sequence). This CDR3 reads CASSLLQGEQFF. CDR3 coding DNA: TGTGCCAGCAGTTTACTACAGGGTGAGCAGTTCTTC.

CDR3: CASSAGGFSGANVLTF. DNA for the CDR3: TGTGCCAGCAGTGCGGGCGGATTTTCTGGGGCCAACGTCCTGACTTTC. The chain employs TRBV28 and TRBJ2-6; maybe TRBD2 (5 bases). Trimming left V 5 bases short and J 1 base short, with 12 bases between. Germline assignment: CDR1 MDHEN and CDR2 SYDVKM. The CDR3 runs 16 residues.